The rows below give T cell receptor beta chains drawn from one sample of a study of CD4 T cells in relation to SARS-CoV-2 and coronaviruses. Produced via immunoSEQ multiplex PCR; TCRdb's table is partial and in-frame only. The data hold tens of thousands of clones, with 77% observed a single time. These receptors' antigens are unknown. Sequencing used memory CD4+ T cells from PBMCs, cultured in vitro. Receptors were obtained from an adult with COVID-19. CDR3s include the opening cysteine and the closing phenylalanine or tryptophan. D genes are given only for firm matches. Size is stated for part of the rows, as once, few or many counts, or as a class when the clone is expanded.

CDR3aa: CASIGASEDSYEQYF; CDR3nt: TGTGCCAGTATAGGCGCAAGCGAAGATTCCTACGAGCAGTACTTC; j_gene: TRBJ2-7; d_gene: -; v_gene: TRBV19; abundance: -
CDR3aa: CASSLVAGETQPQHF; CDR3nt: TGTGCCAGCAGTTTAGTCGCAGGGGAAACCCAGCCCCAGCATTTT; j_gene: TRBJ1-5; d_gene: -; v_gene: TRBV28; abundance: -
CDR3aa: CASSEGARDTQYF; CDR3nt: TGTGCCAGCAGCGAAGGGGCAAGAGATACGCAGTATTTT; j_gene: TRBJ2-3; d_gene: -; v_gene: TRBV3-1/TRBV3-2; abundance: -
CDR3aa: CASSLSSGPSYEQYF; CDR3nt: TGCGCCAGCAGCTTGTCTAGCGGGCCCTCCTACGAGCAGTACTTC; j_gene: TRBJ2-7; d_gene: TRBD2; v_gene: TRBV5-1; abundance: -
CDR3aa: CASSNRYDEQFF; CDR3nt: TGTGCCAGTAGTAACAGGTACGATGAGCAGTTCTTC; j_gene: TRBJ2-1; d_gene: -; v_gene: TRBV19; abundance: -
CDR3aa: CASSPDATYEQYF; CDR3nt: TGTGCCAGCAGCCCCGACGCCACCTACGAGCAGTACTTC; j_gene: TRBJ2-7; d_gene: -; v_gene: TRBV7-9; abundance: -
CDR3aa: CASRAGGREWHEQYF; CDR3nt: TGTGCCAGCAGGGCGGGCGGGAGGGAGTGGCACGAGCAGTACTTC; j_gene: TRBJ2-7; d_gene: TRBD2; v_gene: TRBV5-4; abundance: once
CDR3aa: CASSQGQGIGNEQFF; CDR3nt: TGTGCCAGCAGCCAGGGACAGGGGATCGGCAATGAGCAGTTCTTC; j_gene: TRBJ2-1; d_gene: TRBD1; v_gene: TRBV3-1/TRBV3-2; abundance: -
CDR3aa: CASHPCNSRTYGYTF; CDR3nt: TGTGCCAGCCATCCGTGCAATAGTCGAACCTATGGCTACACCTTC; j_gene: TRBJ1-2; d_gene: -; v_gene: TRBV5-6; abundance: -
CDR3aa: CASSLRGGTTYEQYF; CDR3nt: TGTGCCAGCTCCCTGCGGGGAGGAACGACCTACGAGCAGTACTTC; j_gene: TRBJ2-7; d_gene: -; v_gene: TRBV2; abundance: -
CDR3aa: CASSSDTNTGELFF; CDR3nt: TGTGCCAGCAGCTCGGACACGAACACCGGGGAGCTGTTTTTT; j_gene: TRBJ2-2; d_gene: -; v_gene: TRBV5-4; abundance: -
CDR3aa: CASSFKYGGETQYF; CDR3nt: TGTGCCAGCAGCTTCAAATACGGGGGCGAGACCCAGTACTTC; j_gene: TRBJ2-5; d_gene: -; v_gene: TRBV11-2; abundance: -
CDR3aa: CASRPLRTSEPYEQYF; CDR3nt: TGTGCCAGTCGCCCTCTTCGGACTAGCGAACCCTACGAGCAGTACTTC; j_gene: TRBJ2-7; d_gene: TRBD2; v_gene: TRBV5-4; abundance: -
CDR3aa: CASSEFFIQGRGETQYF; CDR3nt: TGTGCCAGCAGTGAATTCTTTATACAGGGGCGGGGTGAGACCCAGTACTTC; j_gene: TRBJ2-5; d_gene: -; v_gene: TRBV2; abundance: -
CDR3aa: CASSQTDFIYF; CDR3nt: TGTGCCAGCAGCCAGACGGACTTCATATATTTT; j_gene: TRBJ1-3; d_gene: -; v_gene: TRBV3-1/TRBV3-2; abundance: -
CDR3aa: CASSYSGRALGQYF; CDR3nt: TGTGCCAGCAGCTATAGCGGGAGGGCCCTCGGGCAGTACTTC; j_gene: TRBJ2-7; d_gene: TRBD2; v_gene: TRBV7-9; abundance: once
CDR3aa: CASKSGISTDTQYF; CDR3nt: TGTGCCAGCAAAAGCGGGATTAGCACAGATACGCAGTATTTT; j_gene: TRBJ2-3; d_gene: TRBD2; v_gene: TRBV14; abundance: -
CDR3aa: CASSQDAAGPGIQYF; CDR3nt: TGTGCCAGCAGCCAAGATGCCGCGGGACCTGGCATTCAGTACTTC; j_gene: TRBJ2-4; d_gene: -; v_gene: TRBV3-1/TRBV3-2; abundance: -
CDR3aa: CSASPYEQFF; CDR3nt: TGCAGTGCTAGTCCGTATGAGCAGTTCTTC; j_gene: TRBJ2-1; d_gene: -; v_gene: TRBV20-1; abundance: -
CDR3aa: CASSMTSGSLTGELFF; CDR3nt: TGTGCCAGCAGTATGACTAGCGGGAGTTTGACCGGGGAGCTGTTTTTT; j_gene: TRBJ2-2; d_gene: TRBD2; v_gene: TRBV6-2/TRBV6-3; abundance: few
CDR3aa: CAWSVPGRGTGQEQFF; CDR3nt: TGTGCCTGGAGTGTTCCAGGGCGGGGGACTGGACAAGAGCAGTTCTTC; j_gene: TRBJ2-1; d_gene: TRBD2; v_gene: TRBV30; abundance: few
CDR3aa: CASSSPGLAGVGQFF; CDR3nt: TGTGCCAGCAGTTCGCCGGGACTAGCGGGTGTAGGGCAGTTCTTC; j_gene: TRBJ2-1; d_gene: TRBD2; v_gene: TRBV27; abundance: -
CDR3aa: CAISMPGLSEQYF; CDR3nt: TGTGCCATCAGTATGCCGGGACTCTCTGAGCAGTACTTC; j_gene: TRBJ2-7; d_gene: -; v_gene: TRBV10-3; abundance: -
CDR3aa: CASSPDGENTEAFF; CDR3nt: TGTGCCAGCAGCCCCGACGGGGAGAACACTGAAGCTTTCTTT; j_gene: TRBJ1-1; d_gene: -; v_gene: TRBV5-5; abundance: once
CDR3aa: CSVATYEQYF; CDR3nt: TGCAGTGTCGCAACCTACGAGCAGTACTTC; j_gene: TRBJ2-7; d_gene: -; v_gene: TRBV20-1; abundance: -
CDR3aa: CASSPRVPDTQYF; CDR3nt: TGTGCCAGCAGCCCGCGGGTCCCGGATACGCAGTATTTT; j_gene: TRBJ2-3; d_gene: -; v_gene: TRBV5-6; abundance: -
CDR3aa: CASSLSVRTGVPNSPLHF; CDR3nt: TGTGCCAGCAGTTTATCGGTGAGGACAGGGGTTCCTAATTCACCCCTCCACTTT; j_gene: TRBJ1-6; d_gene: TRBD1; v_gene: TRBV27; abundance: -
CDR3aa: CASSHGTPGDLTF; CDR3nt: TGTGCCAGCAGCCACGGGACTCCCGGAGACCTGACTTTC; j_gene: TRBJ2-6; d_gene: -; v_gene: TRBV7-2; abundance: -
CDR3aa: CASSPSILDGYTF; CDR3nt: TGTGCCAGCAGCCCCTCAATCTTGGATGGCTACACCTTC; j_gene: TRBJ1-2; d_gene: -; v_gene: TRBV5-5; abundance: -
CDR3aa: CASRGSYEQYF; CDR3nt: TGTGCCAGCAGAGGCAGCTACGAGCAGTACTTC; j_gene: TRBJ2-7; d_gene: -; v_gene: TRBV7-9; abundance: -
CDR3aa: CASSKKGAKLAKNIQYF; CDR3nt: TGTGCCAGCAGCAAGAAAGGGGCAAAACTAGCCAAAAACATTCAGTACTTC; j_gene: TRBJ2-4; d_gene: -; v_gene: TRBV3-1/TRBV3-2; abundance: once
CDR3aa: CASRKTSGVYNEQFF; CDR3nt: TGTGCCAGCAGAAAGACTAGCGGCGTTTACAATGAGCAGTTCTTC; j_gene: TRBJ2-1; d_gene: TRBD2; v_gene: TRBV7-6; abundance: once
CDR3aa: CASSQTGRNQPQHF; CDR3nt: TGTGCCAGCAGCCAGACAGGTCGCAATCAGCCCCAGCATTTT; j_gene: TRBJ1-5; d_gene: -; v_gene: TRBV7-9; abundance: -
CDR3aa: CASSHRDGAYEQYF; CDR3nt: TGTGCCAGCAGCCACCGGGACGGTGCCTACGAGCAGTACTTC; j_gene: TRBJ2-7; d_gene: -; v_gene: TRBV3-1/TRBV3-2; abundance: few
CDR3aa: CASSLGLADYNEQFF; CDR3nt: TGTGCCAGCAGCTTGGGACTAGCGGACTACAATGAGCAGTTCTTC; j_gene: TRBJ2-1; d_gene: TRBD2; v_gene: TRBV5-4; abundance: -
CDR3aa: CASSLITGPNSPLHF; CDR3nt: TGCGCCAGCAGCTTAATTACAGGGCCTAATTCACCCCTCCACTTT; j_gene: TRBJ1-6; d_gene: -; v_gene: TRBV5-1; abundance: -
CDR3aa: CASSSAVSTEAFF; CDR3nt: TGCGCCAGCAGCTCCGCGGTAAGCACTGAAGCTTTCTTT; j_gene: TRBJ1-1; d_gene: -; v_gene: TRBV5-1; abundance: -
CDR3aa: CASSFSLATYNEQFF; CDR3nt: TGTGCCAGCAGTTTCTCACTAGCTACCTACAATGAGCAGTTCTTC; j_gene: TRBJ2-1; d_gene: -; v_gene: TRBV6-6; abundance: -
CDR3aa: CASSPGSPPYNEQFF; CDR3nt: TGTGCCAGCAGCCCCGGATCCCCCCCTTACAATGAGCAGTTCTTC; j_gene: TRBJ2-1; d_gene: -; v_gene: TRBV9; abundance: -
CDR3aa: CAISDRWRNSPLHF; CDR3nt: TGTGCCATATCGGACCGATGGAGGAATTCACCCCTCCACTTT; j_gene: TRBJ1-6; d_gene: -; v_gene: TRBV6-5; abundance: -
CDR3aa: CASSESGMNTEAFF; CDR3nt: TGCGCCAGCAGTGAGTCGGGAATGAACACTGAAGCTTTCTTT; j_gene: TRBJ1-1; d_gene: -; v_gene: TRBV10-1; abundance: -
CDR3aa: CASSSGLARETQYF; CDR3nt: TGTGCCAGCAGCTCGGGACTAGCGAGGGAGACCCAGTACTTC; j_gene: TRBJ2-5; d_gene: TRBD2; v_gene: TRBV9; abundance: -
CDR3aa: CASSSGLAGNFGQYF; CDR3nt: TGTGCCAGCAGCTCCGGACTAGCGGGAAATTTCGGGCAGTACTTC; j_gene: TRBJ2-7; d_gene: TRBD2; v_gene: TRBV7-2; abundance: -
CDR3aa: CASSRDRVNEQFF; CDR3nt: TGTGCCAGCAGCCGTGACAGGGTCAATGAGCAGTTCTTC; j_gene: TRBJ2-1; d_gene: TRBD1; v_gene: TRBV5-4; abundance: -
CDR3aa: CASSFRDGSGTDTQYF; CDR3nt: TGTGCCAGCAGCTTCCGGGACGGGAGTGGGACAGATACGCAGTATTTT; j_gene: TRBJ2-3; d_gene: -; v_gene: TRBV5-4; abundance: few
CDR3aa: CASRQGVWLGYEQYF; CDR3nt: TGTGCCAGCAGACAGGGGGTTTGGCTTGGGTACGAGCAGTACTTC; j_gene: TRBJ2-7; d_gene: TRBD1; v_gene: TRBV6-5; abundance: -
CDR3aa: CASSLGPGTGGHQYF; CDR3nt: TGTGCCAGCAGCTTAGGGCCCGGAACAGGGGGTCACCAGTACTTC; j_gene: TRBJ2-7; d_gene: TRBD1; v_gene: TRBV7-2; abundance: -
CDR3aa: CSVVRAGGSDTQYF; CDR3nt: TGCAGCGTTGTACGAGCGGGAGGGTCGGATACGCAGTATTTT; j_gene: TRBJ2-3; d_gene: TRBD2; v_gene: TRBV29-1; abundance: -
CDR3aa: CASSQGMGVLNTEAFF; CDR3nt: TGCGCCAGCAGCCAGGGGATGGGGGTTTTAAACACTGAAGCTTTCTTT; j_gene: TRBJ1-1; d_gene: -; v_gene: TRBV4-1; abundance: once
CDR3aa: CASILGPGRFDGYTF; CDR3nt: TGTGCCAGTATCCTAGGGCCAGGGCGGTTTGATGGCTACACCTTC; j_gene: TRBJ1-2; d_gene: -; v_gene: TRBV19; abundance: -
CDR3aa: CSARDPPTIYF; CDR3nt: TGCAGTGCTAGAGATCCACCCACCATATATTTT; j_gene: TRBJ1-3; d_gene: -; v_gene: TRBV20-1; abundance: -
CDR3aa: CASSPDRDVDTQYF; CDR3nt: TGTGCCAGCAGCCCGGACCGGGACGTGGATACGCAGTATTTT; j_gene: TRBJ2-3; d_gene: -; v_gene: TRBV3-1/TRBV3-2; abundance: few
CDR3aa: CASSWTFLETDTQYF; CDR3nt: TGTGCCAGCAGTTGGACTTTTTTGGAGACAGATACGCAGTATTTT; j_gene: TRBJ2-3; d_gene: -; v_gene: TRBV2; abundance: -
CDR3aa: CASSKSRLTSSYNEQFF; CDR3nt: TGTGCCAGCAGTAAATCTCGACTGACTAGCTCCTACAATGAGCAGTTCTTC; j_gene: TRBJ2-1; d_gene: -; v_gene: TRBV2; abundance: -
CDR3aa: CATSRVLASETQYF; CDR3nt: TGTGCCACCAGCAGAGTACTAGCCTCTGAGACCCAGTACTTC; j_gene: TRBJ2-5; d_gene: -; v_gene: TRBV15; abundance: -
CDR3aa: CASRGTGVAGELFF; CDR3nt: TGTGCCAGTAGGGGGACAGGGGTAGCCGGGGAGCTGTTTTTT; j_gene: TRBJ2-2; d_gene: TRBD1; v_gene: TRBV19; abundance: once
CDR3aa: CASSIASAGYEQYF; CDR3nt: TGTGCCAGTAGTATAGCGAGCGCCGGCTACGAGCAGTACTTC; j_gene: TRBJ2-7; d_gene: -; v_gene: TRBV19; abundance: -
CDR3aa: CASNQDRFVTETQYF; CDR3nt: TGTGCCAGCAACCAGGACAGGTTCGTGACGGAGACCCAGTACTTC; j_gene: TRBJ2-5; d_gene: TRBD1; v_gene: TRBV2; abundance: -
CDR3aa: CASSLTGLSNPGELFF; CDR3nt: TGTGCCAGCAGCTTAACAGGACTAAGTAACCCCGGGGAGCTGTTTTTT; j_gene: TRBJ2-2; d_gene: -; v_gene: TRBV11-3; abundance: -
CDR3aa: CASKGFKARRSNEQFF; CDR3nt: TGTGCCAGCAAAGGGTTTAAGGCCCGCCGGAGCAATGAGCAGTTCTTC; j_gene: TRBJ2-1; d_gene: -; v_gene: TRBV28; abundance: -